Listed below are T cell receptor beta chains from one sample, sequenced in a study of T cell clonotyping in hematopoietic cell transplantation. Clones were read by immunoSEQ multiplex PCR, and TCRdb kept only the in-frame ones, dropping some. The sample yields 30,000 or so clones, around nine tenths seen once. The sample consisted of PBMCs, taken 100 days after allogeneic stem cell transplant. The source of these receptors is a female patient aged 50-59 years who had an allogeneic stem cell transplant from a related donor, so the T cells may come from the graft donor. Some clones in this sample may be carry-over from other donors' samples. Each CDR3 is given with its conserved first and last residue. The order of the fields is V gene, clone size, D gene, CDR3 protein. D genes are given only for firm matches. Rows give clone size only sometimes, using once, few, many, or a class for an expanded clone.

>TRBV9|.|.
CASSVLGGPSTDTQYF
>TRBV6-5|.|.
CASGRGRSEQYF
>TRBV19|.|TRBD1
CASTVTGVNYGYTF
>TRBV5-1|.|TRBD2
CASRLAGGTGELFF
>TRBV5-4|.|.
CASSLPPTPNSYNEQFF
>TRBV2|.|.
CASSDVTASYEQYF
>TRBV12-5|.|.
CASGLASRRDGYTF
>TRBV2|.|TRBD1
CATRTGLNQPQHF
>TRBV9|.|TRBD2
CASSVAGGRQDTGELFF
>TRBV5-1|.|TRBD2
CASSFGTSGEETQYF
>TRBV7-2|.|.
CASSPGRDMFQDTQYF
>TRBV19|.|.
CASSIPGYSNQPQHF
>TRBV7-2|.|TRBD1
CASSSQGSGTEAFF
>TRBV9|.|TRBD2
CASSVLAGGPNSEQFF
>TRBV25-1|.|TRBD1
CASSDPNRGGYTF
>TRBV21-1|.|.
CASSKGSDRGSPLHF
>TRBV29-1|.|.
CSVEGGRPPSRGGAFF
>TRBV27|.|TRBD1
CASSPLGTDYGYTF
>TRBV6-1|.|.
CASSESYTEAFF
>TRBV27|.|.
CASSLTGRNEQFF
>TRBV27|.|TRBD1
CASSLYRTGLFLPYEQYF
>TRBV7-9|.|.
CASSPLVSEAFF
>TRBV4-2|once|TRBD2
CASSQAPQAGGGETQYF
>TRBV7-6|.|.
CASSLGGVFNEQFF
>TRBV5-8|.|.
CASSPRVRSYNEQFF
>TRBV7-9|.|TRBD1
CASSFLNEGTGRETQYF
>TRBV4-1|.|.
CASSLAGTPSYEQYF
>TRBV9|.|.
CASSVTLTAETQYF
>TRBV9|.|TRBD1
CASSVGGDRGSYEQYF
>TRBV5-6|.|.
CASSLGQDYNSPLHF
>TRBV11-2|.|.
CASGEGSTNEKLFF
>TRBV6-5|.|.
CASSYISTGELFF
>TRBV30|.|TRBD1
CAWRDGTGNEKLFF
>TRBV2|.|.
CASSVDLEKLFF
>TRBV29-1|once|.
CSVEDPGRPEPQGTQYF
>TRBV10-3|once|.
CAISEVSVGGRGNQPQHF